A selection of T cell receptor beta chains follows, all from one sample in a study of shared clonotypes between healthy human individuals. Measured with immunoSEQ multiplex PCR; TCRdb has only the in-frame clones, and not every one. The sample includes about 2.2 million clones, around 93% of them seen just once. Source material: naive CD8+ T cells from PBMCs. The receptors stem from a man younger than 35 in good health. Some clones in this sample may be carry-over from other donors' samples. The CDR3 runs from the conserved cysteine through the conserved F or W. A D gene is named only where the DNA matches it firmly. Expanded clones get a size class; other rows say once, few or many, or leave the size out.

j_gene	d_gene	v_gene	abundance	CDR3nt	CDR3aa
TRBJ2-7	.	TRBV6-5	.	TGTGCCAGCAGTTACTCGGGTGGGGTCTCCTACGAGCAGTACTTC	CASSYSGGVSYEQYF
TRBJ1-2	TRBD1	TRBV11-2	.	TGTGCCAGCAGCCCCGGGACAGGGGGCTATAATGGCTACACCTTC	CASSPGTGGYNGYTF
TRBJ1-1	.	TRBV7-9	few	TGTGCCAGCCGGGCAGGTGGCAGTCAGGGAGCTTTCTTT	CASRAGGSQGAFF
TRBJ2-7	TRBD2	TRBV6-1	.	TGTGCCAGCAGGGTCGGGGAGCGGGGTGAGCAGTACTTC	CASRVGERGEQYF
TRBJ2-7	TRBD2	TRBV4-1	once	TGCGCCAGCAGCCAATCTCAAGGACTAGGCTACGAGCAGTACTTC	CASSQSQGLGYEQYF
TRBJ1-5	.	TRBV2	.	TGTGCCAGCAGCCCGTGGGGGGGAAGGAGCAATCAGCCCCAGCATTTT	CASSPWGGRSNQPQHF
TRBJ2-7	TRBD2	TRBV5-6	.	TGTGCCAGCAGCATGACTAGCGGGAGCTCCTACGAGCAGTACTTC	CASSMTSGSSYEQYF
TRBJ1-2	TRBD1	TRBV9	.	TGTGCCAGCAGCGCCAATATGGGACAGCTCGACTATGGCTACACCTTC	CASSANMGQLDYGYTF
TRBJ2-5	TRBD2	TRBV11-2	.	TGTGCCAGCAGCTTAGAGAGGCTAGCGGGAGATGGTGAGACCCAGTACTTC	CASSLERLAGDGETQYF
TRBJ1-1	.	TRBV7-9	.	TGTGCCAGCAGCCTGGGTGGTTCTGAAGCTTTCTTT	CASSLGGSEAFF
TRBJ2-7	TRBD2	TRBV4-3	.	TGCGCCAGCAGCCAAGTTCTAGCGGGAACCTACGAGCAGTACTTC	CASSQVLAGTYEQYF
TRBJ1-3	.	TRBV7-9	.	TGTGCCAGCAGCCCCCCCGGACAGACCGGAAACACCATATATTTT	CASSPPGQTGNTIYF
TRBJ2-7	TRBD1	TRBV28	.	TGTGCCAGCAGTCTCCACACCGGGACAGGGACCTACGAGCAGTACTTC	CASSLHTGTGTYEQYF
TRBJ1-5	.	TRBV12-2	.	TGTGCAAGTCGCCACCCAGACACCGTCAATCAGCCCCAGCATTTT	CASRHPDTVNQPQHF
TRBJ1-1	TRBD1	TRBV27	.	TGTGCCAGCAGTTCAAGGGACAGGGAAGGTGAAGCTTTCTTT	CASSSRDREGEAFF
TRBJ1-2	.	TRBV19	.	TGTGCCAGTAGTATAGAGTATTATGGCTACACCTTC	CASSIEYYGYTF
TRBJ1-5	TRBD1	TRBV14	.	TGTGCCAGCAGCCCGCAGGGGGGGCAGCCCCAGCATTTT	CASSPQGGQPQHF
TRBJ2-1	TRBD2	TRBV29-1	.	TGCAGCGTTGCAGTAGCGGGAATTATTAATGAGCAGTTCTTC	CSVAVAGIINEQFF
TRBJ1-2	TRBD1	TRBV27	.	TGTGCCAGCAGTTTACTACAGGGGGCCGGCTACACCTTC	CASSLLQGAGYTF
TRBJ1-2	.	TRBV19	.	TGTGCCAGTAGTCCCTGGACAGCCTTAATGGGCTACACCTTC	CASSPWTALMGYTF
TRBJ2-5	.	TRBV6-1	.	TGTGCCAGCAGTGAAGAGGTGGCGGTGGAAGAGACCCAGTACTTC	CASSEEVAVEETQYF
TRBJ1-1	.	TRBV7-9	.	TGTGCCAGCAGCGAGGGTAGAGGGACTGAAGCTTTCTTT	CASSEGRGTEAFF
TRBJ1-5	.	TRBV4-2	.	TGTGCCAGCAGCCAAGAAGGGAGGGTCAGTAATCAGCCCCAGCATTTT	CASSQEGRVSNQPQHF
TRBJ2-2	.	TRBV27	once	TGTGCCAGCGGGTACCAATTGTCCGGGGAGCTGTTTTTT	CASGYQLSGELFF
TRBJ2-7	.	TRBV5-1	.	TGCGCCAGCAGCTTGGCCGGGCAGACCTACGAGCAGTACTTC	CASSLAGQTYEQYF
TRBJ2-3	.	TRBV28	.	TGTGCCAGCAGTTGGTCCCAAGGGGTGCACACAGATACGCAGTATTTT	CASSWSQGVHTDTQYF
TRBJ1-4	.	TRBV19	.	TGTGCCAGTAGGACAGCGGCAACTAATGAAAAACTGTTTTTT	CASRTAATNEKLFF
TRBJ2-7	.	TRBV6-4	.	TGTGCCAGCAGCAGCAAGCGGGACAGGCCTTTCTACGAGCAGTACTTC	CASSSKRDRPFYEQYF
TRBJ2-7	.	TRBV11-2	.	TGTGCCAGCAGCTTTGCCAGGGGAAACTACGAGCAGTACTTC	CASSFARGNYEQYF
TRBJ2-7	TRBD1	TRBV6-1	.	TGTGCCAGCAGTGAACCAGGGGGTAACTACGAGCAGTACTTC	CASSEPGGNYEQYF
TRBJ1-5	.	TRBV4-2	few	TGTGCCAGCAGCCAGGGAAGCAATCAGCCCCAGCATTTT	CASSQGSNQPQHF
TRBJ2-1	.	TRBV4-3	.	TGCGCCAGCAGCCAAGTGGCGGGTTCCTACAATGAGCAGTTCTTC	CASSQVAGSYNEQFF
TRBJ2-2	.	TRBV7-2	few	TGTGCCAGCAGCTTAGCAGGTTACACCGGGGAGCTGTTTTTT	CASSLAGYTGELFF
TRBJ2-7	.	TRBV5-1	.	TGCGCCAGCAGCCAACGACAGTTGCCCGAGTTTTACGAGCAGTACTTC	CASSQRQLPEFYEQYF
TRBJ2-4	.	TRBV23-1	.	TGCGCCAGCAGTCGGTCAGTGGTAGCCAAAAACATTCAGTACTTC	CASSRSVVAKNIQYF
TRBJ2-2	.	TRBV7-9	.	TGTGCCAGCAGCTTAATTAACACCGGGGAGCTGTTTTTT	CASSLINTGELFF
TRBJ2-4	.	TRBV10-1	.	TGCGCCAGCAGGGACGGCCTAGCCAAAAACATTCAGTACTTC	CASRDGLAKNIQYF
TRBJ2-1	.	TRBV27	once	TGTGCCAGCAGTTTATGGGCTAGCGAAGGCAATGAGCAGTTCTTC	CASSLWASEGNEQFF
TRBJ2-7	TRBD1	TRBV7-9	once	TGTGCCAGCAGCGGTCGGACAGGGCCGTCCTACGAGCAGTACTTC	CASSGRTGPSYEQYF
TRBJ2-3	TRBD2	TRBV6-5	.	TGTGCCAGCAGTTCCGCGGGGGGTTACACAGATACGCAGTATTTT	CASSSAGGYTDTQYF
TRBJ1-2	TRBD1	TRBV6-6	.	TGTGCCAGCAGTTCCGGGACAGTGGGTGGCTACACCTTC	CASSSGTVGGYTF
TRBJ2-7	TRBD2	TRBV7-9	.	TGTGCCAGCAGCTCAAGCGGGAGGAGCTCCTACGAGCAGTACTTC	CASSSSGRSSYEQYF
TRBJ2-5	.	TRBV27	.	TGTGCCAGCAGTTCTATGCCAGGGCAGGGGTGGGGGACCCAGTACTTC	CASSSMPGQGWGTQYF
TRBJ1-3	.	TRBV11-2	.	TGTGCCAGCAGCTCCTCCGACAACTCTGGAAACACCATATATTTT	CASSSSDNSGNTIYF
TRBJ1-1	TRBD1	TRBV4-3	.	TGCGCCAGCAGCCCTGGGACAGGGATGAACACTGAAGCTTTCTTT	CASSPGTGMNTEAFF
TRBJ2-7	.	TRBV27	.	TGTGCCAGCAGTTCGACGGAAACCTCCTACGAGCAGTACTTC	CASSSTETSYEQYF
TRBJ2-7	.	TRBV2	.	TGTGCCAGCAGTGACGTCGTAGCCCCCCACGAGCAGTACTTC	CASSDVVAPHEQYF
TRBJ2-7	.	TRBV29-1	.	TGCAGCGCGTGGAGCTCCTACGAGCAGTACTTC	CSAWSSYEQYF
TRBJ1-2	.	TRBV4-3	once	TGCGCCAGCAGCTCCCCGGGGAGGGGCTATGGCTACACCTTC	CASSSPGRGYGYTF
TRBJ2-5	.	TRBV7-9	.	TGTGCCAGCAGCCCCCCCGTTTTAGGTATTGGAGAGACCCAGTACTTC	CASSPPVLGIGETQYF
TRBJ2-7	.	TRBV10-3	.	TGTGCCATCAGTGAGTCGGGCGGCGAGCAGTACTTC	CAISESGGEQYF
TRBJ2-6	.	TRBV9	.	TGTGCCAGCAGCGTAGCGGGGACTGGGGCCAACGTCCTGACTTTC	CASSVAGTGANVLTF
TRBJ2-3	TRBD2	TRBV10-3	.	TGTGCCATCAGCCAAAAGCGGGAGCTAACGGATACGCAGTATTTT	CAISQKRELTDTQYF
TRBJ2-1	TRBD2	TRBV4-3	.	TGCGCCAGCAGCCAAGCCTTAAGAGGGAGCGGGAGTTACAATGAGCAGTTCTTC	CASSQALRGSGSYNEQFF
TRBJ2-2	.	TRBV5-1	.	TGCGCCAGCAGCTCGACCTTGAACACCGGGGAGCTGTTTTTT	CASSSTLNTGELFF